This is a list of T cell receptor beta chains from one sample in a study of technical replicates of blood from a few donors. Method: immunoSEQ multiplex PCR; TCRdb's copy keeps in-frame clones and lacks some. The sample includes tens of thousands of clones, about 92% of them seen just once. Sequencing used T cells isolated from PBMCs. The receptors were sampled from a human donor in good health. CDR3s include the opening cysteine and the closing phenylalanine or tryptophan. Each record gives: CDR3 DNA, CDR3 protein, J gene, clone size, CDR3 length, D gene, V gene. The D gene is left open where the match is weak. Clone size is given for some rows only: seen once, a few or many times, or a class if the clone is expanded.

CDR3nt: TGTGCCAGCAGTGAAAGACAGGTGTATGAAGCTTTCTTT
CDR3aa: CASSERQVYEAFF
j_gene: TRBJ1-1
abundance: -
len: 13
d_gene: -
v_gene: TRBV6-1

CDR3nt: TGCGCCAGCAGCCTGGGGACTAGCGGGAGGGCCCCCACAGATACGCAGTATTTT
CDR3aa: CASSLGTSGRAPTDTQYF
j_gene: TRBJ2-3
abundance: -
len: 18
d_gene: TRBD2
v_gene: TRBV4-1

CDR3nt: TGTGCCAGCAGCCAAACAGCTAACTATGGCTACACCTTC
CDR3aa: CASSQTANYGYTF
j_gene: TRBJ1-2
abundance: -
len: 13
d_gene: -
v_gene: TRBV5-6

CDR3nt: TGCGCCAGCAGCCAAGATCTCGGCGGCTGGAACATTCAGTACTTC
CDR3aa: CASSQDLGGWNIQYF
j_gene: TRBJ2-4
abundance: -
len: 15
d_gene: -
v_gene: TRBV4-3

CDR3nt: TGTGCCAGCAGCGACGACGGGCAGGGGGCGTCGGAGACCCAGTACTTC
CDR3aa: CASSDDGQGASETQYF
j_gene: TRBJ2-5
abundance: -
len: 16
d_gene: TRBD1
v_gene: TRBV9

CDR3nt: TGTGCCAGCTCACCGGACTCCGATCAGCCCCAGCATTTT
CDR3aa: CASSPDSDQPQHF
j_gene: TRBJ1-5
abundance: -
len: 13
d_gene: -
v_gene: TRBV18

CDR3nt: TGTGCCAGCAGTTTATACGGGAGTTTCTATGGCTACACCTTC
CDR3aa: CASSLYGSFYGYTF
j_gene: TRBJ1-2
abundance: -
len: 14
d_gene: -
v_gene: TRBV28

CDR3nt: TGTGCCAGCAGCGTCAGAACAGGGGCATCCTACGAGCAGTACTTC
CDR3aa: CASSVRTGASYEQYF
j_gene: TRBJ2-7
abundance: -
len: 15
d_gene: TRBD1
v_gene: TRBV9

CDR3nt: TGTGCCTGGAGTGTAGGTCCAGACTCGATCGATGGCTACACCTTC
CDR3aa: CAWSVGPDSIDGYTF
j_gene: TRBJ1-2
abundance: -
len: 15
d_gene: -
v_gene: TRBV30

CDR3nt: TGTGCCAGCAGCTACCGGGACAGTGGTAGGCCGTACGAGCAGTACTTC
CDR3aa: CASSYRDSGRPYEQYF
j_gene: TRBJ2-7
abundance: -
len: 16
d_gene: TRBD1
v_gene: TRBV13

CDR3nt: TGTGCCAGCAGCCCCCAACCGGGACTAGCGGGAGACCCCCCCTACTTC
CDR3aa: CASSPQPGLAGDPPYF
j_gene: TRBJ2-7
abundance: -
len: 16
d_gene: TRBD2
v_gene: TRBV9

CDR3nt: TGTGCCAGCAGCCGCCTCACCGGGACTAGCGGGAGGCGCTACGAGCAGTACTTC
CDR3aa: CASSRLTGTSGRRYEQYF
j_gene: TRBJ2-7
abundance: -
len: 18
d_gene: TRBD2
v_gene: TRBV5-6

CDR3nt: TGTGCTAGTGGTCCCCGGGGAGGAGAGACCCAGTACTTC
CDR3aa: CASGPRGGETQYF
j_gene: TRBJ2-5
abundance: -
len: 13
d_gene: -
v_gene: TRBV12-5

CDR3nt: TGTGCCAGCAGCCAAGCGACAGATAACTATGGCTACACCTTC
CDR3aa: CASSQATDNYGYTF
j_gene: TRBJ1-2
abundance: few
len: 14
d_gene: -
v_gene: TRBV4-2

CDR3nt: TGTGCCAGCAGTGATAGACTAGCGGGAGCAGATGAGCAGTTCTTC
CDR3aa: CASSDRLAGADEQFF
j_gene: TRBJ2-1
abundance: -
len: 15
d_gene: TRBD2
v_gene: TRBV6-4

CDR3nt: TGCGCCAGCAGCCAAGATGGGCTAGCGGGAAAGGAGGGCACAGATACGCAGTATTTT
CDR3aa: CASSQDGLAGKEGTDTQYF
j_gene: TRBJ2-3
abundance: -
len: 19
d_gene: TRBD2
v_gene: TRBV4-3

CDR3nt: TGTGCCAGCAGCCGAATACTAGCAACCGGGGAGCTGTTTTTT
CDR3aa: CASSRILATGELFF
j_gene: TRBJ2-2
abundance: few
len: 14
d_gene: -
v_gene: TRBV14

CDR3nt: TGTGCCAGCAGCCAAGACCCATGGAGTAAGAACACTGAAGCTTTCTTT
CDR3aa: CASSQDPWSKNTEAFF
j_gene: TRBJ1-1
abundance: -
len: 16
d_gene: -
v_gene: TRBV4-2

CDR3nt: TGTGCCAGCAGCTTAGAGGAGGGCCCCTTAACCTACGAGCAGTACTTC
CDR3aa: CASSLEEGPLTYEQYF
j_gene: TRBJ2-7
abundance: -
len: 16
d_gene: -
v_gene: TRBV11-2

CDR3nt: TGTGCCAGCAACCGGGGGGACAGGGTGGAACTTAGAGGAAACACCATATATTTT
CDR3aa: CASNRGDRVELRGNTIYF
j_gene: TRBJ1-3
abundance: -
len: 18
d_gene: TRBD1
v_gene: TRBV7-8

CDR3nt: TGTGCCAGCAGTGACACTTCAAACACAGATACGCAGTATTTT
CDR3aa: CASSDTSNTDTQYF
j_gene: TRBJ2-3
abundance: -
len: 14
d_gene: -
v_gene: TRBV6-1

CDR3nt: TGTGCCAGCACCTTGGGACAGAAGAACACTGAAGCTTTCTTT
CDR3aa: CASTLGQKNTEAFF
j_gene: TRBJ1-1
abundance: -
len: 14
d_gene: TRBD1
v_gene: TRBV6-6

CDR3nt: TGTGCCAGCAGCTTGGAAGGGGGACTAAATGAAAAACTGTTTTTT
CDR3aa: CASSLEGGLNEKLFF
j_gene: TRBJ1-4
abundance: -
len: 15
d_gene: -
v_gene: TRBV7-9

CDR3nt: TGCGCCAGCAGCTATACTAGCGGGAGGGACACCGGGGAGCTGTTTTTT
CDR3aa: CASSYTSGRDTGELFF
j_gene: TRBJ2-2
abundance: -
len: 16
d_gene: TRBD2
v_gene: TRBV5-1

CDR3nt: TGCGCCAGCGGGGAAGGGGGGGGACTAGCGGGATTCTACGAGCAGTACTTC
CDR3aa: CASGEGGGLAGFYEQYF
j_gene: TRBJ2-7
abundance: -
len: 17
d_gene: TRBD2
v_gene: TRBV5-1

CDR3nt: TGTGCCAGCAGACTCCTAGCGGGAGGGGACTACAATGAGCAGTTCTTC
CDR3aa: CASRLLAGGDYNEQFF
j_gene: TRBJ2-1
abundance: -
len: 16
d_gene: TRBD2
v_gene: TRBV6-4

CDR3nt: TGTGCCAGCAGTGAAGAGGGGCGCCTCTACGAGCAGTACTTC
CDR3aa: CASSEEGRLYEQYF
j_gene: TRBJ2-7
abundance: -
len: 14
d_gene: -
v_gene: TRBV6-1

CDR3nt: TGTGCCAGCAGCTTATATCCGGGACTAGCCTACGAGCAGTACTTC
CDR3aa: CASSLYPGLAYEQYF
j_gene: TRBJ2-7
abundance: few
len: 15
d_gene: TRBD2
v_gene: TRBV7-2

CDR3nt: TGTGCCAGCAGCCTTCTGGGACAGGGGAGGGGAGAGACCCAGTACTTC
CDR3aa: CASSLLGQGRGETQYF
j_gene: TRBJ2-5
abundance: -
len: 16
d_gene: TRBD1
v_gene: TRBV7-2

CDR3nt: TGTGCCAGCTCACCAAGGGGACTAGCGGCAGACACCGGGGAGCTGTTTTTT
CDR3aa: CASSPRGLAADTGELFF
j_gene: TRBJ2-2
abundance: -
len: 17
d_gene: TRBD2
v_gene: TRBV18

CDR3nt: TGTGCCAGCAGTGAAGGGAGGACTGGTCTGGGGCCCCAGCATTTT
CDR3aa: CASSEGRTGLGPQHF
j_gene: TRBJ1-5
abundance: -
len: 15
d_gene: -
v_gene: TRBV2

CDR3nt: TGTGCCAGCAGAGGTAAACGTGGACAGAACTATGGCTACACCTTC
CDR3aa: CASRGKRGQNYGYTF
j_gene: TRBJ1-2
abundance: -
len: 15
d_gene: -
v_gene: TRBV7-8

CDR3nt: TGTGCCAGCAGTTTAAAGGGGGGACTAGCGGGTTTCCTGATCAATGAGCAGTTCTTC
CDR3aa: CASSLKGGLAGFLINEQFF
j_gene: TRBJ2-1
abundance: -
len: 19
d_gene: TRBD2
v_gene: TRBV27

CDR3nt: TGTGCCAGCAGCTTAAGCGGCACCTCCTACAATGAGCAGTTCTTC
CDR3aa: CASSLSGTSYNEQFF
j_gene: TRBJ2-1
abundance: -
len: 15
d_gene: -
v_gene: TRBV7-6

CDR3nt: TGTGCCAGCAGTGGGGGGACAGCTAATGAGCAGTTCTTC
CDR3aa: CASSGGTANEQFF
j_gene: TRBJ2-1
abundance: -
len: 13
d_gene: -
v_gene: TRBV28

CDR3nt: TGTGCCACCAGCGCACGGGAGTTTGGCACAGATACGCAGTATTTT
CDR3aa: CATSAREFGTDTQYF
j_gene: TRBJ2-3
abundance: -
len: 15
d_gene: -
v_gene: TRBV15

CDR3nt: TGTGCCAGCAGCTCTACAGGGACCTACAATGAGCAGTTCTTC
CDR3aa: CASSSTGTYNEQFF
j_gene: TRBJ2-1
abundance: -
len: 14
d_gene: -
v_gene: TRBV7-9

CDR3nt: TGTGCCTGGAGACCAGCTCCGGGACTAGCGCTCCTAGCCAAAAACATTCAGTACTTC
CDR3aa: CAWRPAPGLALLAKNIQYF
j_gene: TRBJ2-4
abundance: -
len: 19
d_gene: TRBD2
v_gene: TRBV30

CDR3nt: TGCGCCAGCAGCGTCGCAGGGGAGATGAGCACTGAAGCTTTCTTT
CDR3aa: CASSVAGEMSTEAFF
j_gene: TRBJ1-1
abundance: -
len: 15
d_gene: -
v_gene: TRBV5-1

CDR3nt: TGTGCCAGCAGTTACGGGAGGCAACGTGAGCAGTTCTTC
CDR3aa: CASSYGRQREQFF
j_gene: TRBJ2-1
abundance: -
len: 13
d_gene: -
v_gene: TRBV6-5

CDR3nt: TGTGCCAGCAGCTCCCGGGACGGGGGATTAGAGCAGTACTTC
CDR3aa: CASSSRDGGLEQYF
j_gene: TRBJ2-7
abundance: -
len: 14
d_gene: -
v_gene: TRBV7-9

CDR3nt: TGTGCCAGCAGTCCGGACAAAGGACTAGGGGGGAACACCGGGGAGCTGTTTTTT
CDR3aa: CASSPDKGLGGNTGELFF
j_gene: TRBJ2-2
abundance: -
len: 18
d_gene: -
v_gene: TRBV28

CDR3nt: TGTGCCTGGAGCGGGTATGGCTACACCTTC
CDR3aa: CAWSGYGYTF
j_gene: TRBJ1-2
abundance: -
len: 10
d_gene: -
v_gene: TRBV30

CDR3nt: TGTGCTAGTGGTTTCCCTCCAGTGGGGCTGGGGGCCAACGTCCTGACTTTC
CDR3aa: CASGFPPVGLGANVLTF
j_gene: TRBJ2-6
abundance: -
len: 17
d_gene: -
v_gene: TRBV12-5

CDR3nt: TGTGCCAGTAGTCTTCAGGGGCGGGACAATGAGCAGTTCTTC
CDR3aa: CASSLQGRDNEQFF
j_gene: TRBJ2-1
abundance: once
len: 14
d_gene: -
v_gene: TRBV19

CDR3nt: TGTGCCAGTAGTTACGGAGACTACGAGCAGTACTTC
CDR3aa: CASSYGDYEQYF
j_gene: TRBJ2-7
abundance: few
len: 12
d_gene: -
v_gene: TRBV19

CDR3nt: TGTGCCAGCAGCAGCGGGACTACCGGGGAGGCTGATACGCAGTATTTT
CDR3aa: CASSSGTTGEADTQYF
j_gene: TRBJ2-3
abundance: -
len: 16
d_gene: TRBD2
v_gene: TRBV5-4

CDR3nt: TGCGCCAGCAGCTTGGCGTTAGCGGGTATCTCCTACAATGAGCAGTTCTTC
CDR3aa: CASSLALAGISYNEQFF
j_gene: TRBJ2-1
abundance: -
len: 17
d_gene: TRBD2
v_gene: TRBV5-1

CDR3nt: TGTGCCAGCAGTATCAGGGCTGGGTTGAACACTGAAGCTTTCTTT
CDR3aa: CASSIRAGLNTEAFF
j_gene: TRBJ1-1
abundance: -
len: 15
d_gene: -
v_gene: TRBV2

CDR3nt: TGTGCCAGCAGTTTGTCGGACAGGGATTTTTTCGAGCAGTACTTC
CDR3aa: CASSLSDRDFFEQYF
j_gene: TRBJ2-7
abundance: once
len: 15
d_gene: TRBD1
v_gene: TRBV28

CDR3nt: TGTGCCAGCAGCCTGACAGGGTTAAATGAGCAGTTCTTC
CDR3aa: CASSLTGLNEQFF
j_gene: TRBJ2-1
abundance: -
len: 13
d_gene: TRBD1
v_gene: TRBV7-3